Here is one T cell receptor beta chain with its context. Its matching antigen is unknown. This table comes from immunoSEQ multiplex PCR, and its TCRdb copy is limited to in-frame clones, with some not included. The sample yields around 120,000 clones, roughly 94% seen once. The sample is drawn from a study of siplizumab effects on memory and regulatory T cells. This CDR3 region has 13 residues. V lost 5 bases and J 2 bases, leaving 9 bases between the germline ends. Germline CDR1 is MNHNS and CDR2 is SASEGT. General study findings and limits: Reactions containing siplizumab showed mappable alloreactive CD4+ clones averaging about 70% Treg-derived, versus roughly 30% in controls. Few alloreactive clones mapped to unstimulated subsets.

The chain has TRBV6-1 and TRBJ1-2; D remains unclear. Specimen: non-Treg CD4+ T cells sorted from blood. The receptor was isolated from a human donor in good health. The CDR3 nucleotides are TGTGCCAGCAGTCACACAACCAACTATGGCTACACCTTC. This encodes CASSHTTNYGYTF.